This is a list of T cell receptor beta chains from one sample in a study of blood T cell repertoires in COVID-19. Profiled with immunoSEQ multiplex PCR; TCRdb holds only in-frame clones, not every one. The data contain 350,000 or so clones, roughly 84% of them singletons. The specimen was PBMCs or T cells enriched from blood (not recorded which). These receptors all come from a woman aged 30 to 39 who had recovered from COVID-19. Each CDR3 is given with its conserved first and last residue. Each record gives: clone size, J gene, V gene, D gene, CDR3 DNA, CDR3 protein. D genes are given only for firm matches. Not every row has a clone size; where given, it reads once, few, many or a size class.

once | TRBJ2-1 | TRBV7-9 | TRBD2 | TGTGCCAGCAGCCCCCATAGCGGGGGGAGAAACAATGAGCAGTTCTTC | CASSPHSGGRNNEQFF
NA | TRBJ1-3 | TRBV9 | NA | TGTGCCAGCAGCGTGAGTAACAGCGGAAACACCATATATTTT | CASSVSNSGNTIYF
NA | TRBJ2-7 | TRBV27 | NA | TGTGCCAGCAGCCTAACTCCCTCCTACGAGCAGTACTTC | CASSLTPSYEQYF
NA | TRBJ2-3 | TRBV9 | TRBD2 | TGTGCCAGCAGCGCCCTAGCGGACCTCACAGATACGCAGTATTTT | CASSALADLTDTQYF
once | TRBJ2-2 | TRBV5-1 | NA | TGCGCCAGCAGCTTGGAAGTGGGACTGGGCACCGGGGAGCTGTTTTTT | CASSLEVGLGTGELFF
NA | TRBJ1-1 | TRBV18 | NA | TGTGCCAGCTCACCGACAGCAGGTGGTGAAGCTTTCTTT | CASSPTAGGEAFF
NA | TRBJ2-7 | TRBV6-5 | NA | TGTGCCAGCAGTTACATACCCGGAGACGAGCAGTACTTC | CASSYIPGDEQYF
NA | TRBJ2-3 | TRBV6-5 | TRBD1 | TGTGCCAGCACTAGGGACAGGGGGCTGAAAGATACGCAGTATTTT | CASTRDRGLKDTQYF
NA | TRBJ1-1 | TRBV25-1 | NA | TGTGCCAGCAGTGACCTTGAGCGAAACCCTGAAGCTTTCTTT | CASSDLERNPEAFF
NA | TRBJ2-1 | TRBV5-1 | NA | TGCGCCAGCAGCTTGCCCGACAGAGCCGATGAGCAGTTCTTC | CASSLPDRADEQFF
NA | TRBJ1-1 | TRBV5-4 | TRBD1 | TGTGCCAGCAGCGCAGGGACAGGGTTGGCTTTCTTT | CASSAGTGLAFF
NA | TRBJ1-6 | TRBV5-8 | TRBD1 | TGTGCCAGCAGCTTTTCCGGGACAGAAAATTCACCCCTCCACTTT | CASSFSGTENSPLHF
NA | TRBJ2-7 | TRBV7-9 | TRBD1 | TGTGCCAGCAGCTTAGGGACAGGGAGTAACTACGAGCAGTACTTC | CASSLGTGSNYEQYF
NA | TRBJ2-7 | TRBV27 | TRBD1 | TGTGCCAGCAGCCTCCGGGACAGGGTTTACTACGAGCAGTACTTC | CASSLRDRVYYEQYF
NA | TRBJ2-2 | TRBV6-5 | TRBD1 | TGTGCCAGCAGCCAGGACAGGGGGCTGTCCGGGGAGCTGTTTTTT | CASSQDRGLSGELFF
NA | TRBJ1-4 | TRBV27 | NA | TGTGCCAGCAGGAGGCCTAATGAAAAACTGTTTTTT | CASRRPNEKLFF
NA | TRBJ1-2 | TRBV5-1 | NA | TGCGCCAGCAGCAGCCCATACAGGGACGGAGAGAATGGCTACACCTTC | CASSSPYRDGENGYTF
few | TRBJ1-5 | TRBV5-6 | TRBD1 | TGTGCCAGCAGCTATTGGACAGGGGGCAATCAGCCCCAGCATTTT | CASSYWTGGNQPQHF
NA | TRBJ2-5 | TRBV27 | TRBD2 | TGTGCCAGCAGTTCCCTTGCCGGGACTAGAGGGGGGGGGCCCCAGTACTTC | CASSSLAGTRGGGPQYF
NA | TRBJ1-1 | TRBV4-1 | NA | TGCGCCAGCAGCCAAAAGCACCTGAACACTGAAGCTTTCTTT | CASSQKHLNTEAFF
NA | TRBJ2-1 | TRBV5-1 | TRBD2 | TGCGCCAGCAGCTTGGCTCTAGCGGGGGACGAGCAGTTCTTC | CASSLALAGDEQFF
few | TRBJ2-2 | TRBV5-6 | NA | TGTGCCAGCAGCCCCGGGGCGGGGCACACCGGGGAGCTGTTTTTT | CASSPGAGHTGELFF
NA | TRBJ2-7 | TRBV14 | TRBD1 | TGTGCCAGCAGCCAAGGAGGGACAGGGGATCTCTACGAGCAGTACTTC | CASSQGGTGDLYEQYF
NA | TRBJ2-3 | TRBV6-5 | TRBD1 | TGTGCCAGCAGCGCCGGGACAGGGCCCACAGATACGCAGTATTTT | CASSAGTGPTDTQYF
NA | TRBJ1-1 | TRBV5-6 | TRBD1 | TGTGCCAGCAGCTTGGCAGGGGGGTACACTGAAGCTTTCTTT | CASSLAGGYTEAFF
NA | TRBJ2-7 | TRBV6-1 | TRBD2 | TGTGCCAGCAGTGAAGAGCAGCGGGGGCCGCACTACGAGCAGTACTTC | CASSEEQRGPHYEQYF
NA | TRBJ2-3 | TRBV5-1 | NA | TGCGCCAGCAGGGAGGTGGGGACTAGCACAGATACGCAGTATTTT | CASREVGTSTDTQYF
NA | TRBJ2-3 | TRBV5-5 | TRBD2 | TGTGCCAGCAGCTTGTTGGTAGCGGGGAGCACAGATACGCAGTATTTT | CASSLLVAGSTDTQYF
NA | TRBJ1-2 | TRBV5-1 | TRBD1 | TGCGCCAGCCGACCGGGACAGGGGGCGTTGCATGGCTACACCTTC | CASRPGQGALHGYTF
NA | TRBJ2-2 | TRBV2 | TRBD1 | TGTGCCAGCAGAGTGGACAGGGCGAACACCGGGGAGCTGTTTTTT | CASRVDRANTGELFF
NA | TRBJ1-2 | TRBV13 | NA | TGTGCCAGCAGCCGGGAGAGAGAAAACTATGGCTACACCTTC | CASSRERENYGYTF
NA | TRBJ2-2 | TRBV4-3 | TRBD2 | TGCGCCAGCAGCCAAGAGAGCGGGGGGGCAGCCGGGGAGCTGTTTTTT | CASSQESGGAAGELFF
NA | TRBJ1-6 | TRBV18 | NA | TGTGCCAGCTCACCACCTCTCTCCTATAATTCACCCCTCCACTTT | CASSPPLSYNSPLHF
NA | TRBJ2-1 | TRBV7-6 | TRBD1 | TGTGCCAGCAGCTTAGAGGACAGGGTGGCCTACAATGAGCAGTTCTTC | CASSLEDRVAYNEQFF
NA | TRBJ1-5 | TRBV12-3/TRBV12-4 | NA | TGTGCCAGCAGTTTACCTACTAATCAGCCCCAGCATTTT | CASSLPTNQPQHF
NA | TRBJ2-4 | TRBV4-1 | NA | TGCGCCAGCAGCCAAGAACTGAACATTCAGTACTTC | CASSQELNIQYF
NA | TRBJ2-1 | TRBV11-2 | TRBD1 | TGTGCCGGGGGCCGGGACAGGGGACGCAATGAGCAGTTCTTC | CAGGRDRGRNEQFF
NA | TRBJ2-2 | TRBV10-3 | TRBD1 | TGTGCCATCTCCGGGACAGCGAACACCGGGGAGCTGTTTTTT | CAISGTANTGELFF
NA | TRBJ1-5 | TRBV19 | NA | TGTGCCAGTAGTATGGGGTTTCGGGGACAAAAAAGCAATCAGCCCCAGCATTTT | CASSMGFRGQKSNQPQHF
NA | TRBJ2-3 | TRBV6-6 | NA | TGTGCCAGCAGCCACAGCGGAGCAACCCCCACAGATACGCAGTATTTT | CASSHSGATPTDTQYF
NA | TRBJ1-1 | TRBV30 | NA | TGTGCCTGGAGCCCTGGGGGGAGCACTGAAGCTTTCTTT | CAWSPGGSTEAFF
few | TRBJ1-1 | TRBV28 | TRBD1 | TGTGCCAGCAGTTTCTTTACGACAGGGGGAGTCACTGAAGCTTTCTTT | CASSFFTTGGVTEAFF
NA | TRBJ2-3 | TRBV7-8 | TRBD2 | TGTGCCAGCCGGGCGGGGGGCACAGATACGCAGTATTTT | CASRAGGTDTQYF
NA | TRBJ2-1 | TRBV30 | TRBD2 | TGTGCCTTCGGTTCCGCGGGGGGGGCCTACAATGAGCAGTTCTTC | CAFGSAGGAYNEQFF
NA | TRBJ2-3 | TRBV7-2 | TRBD2 | TGTGCCAGCAGCTTAGTCGCGGGGGGGCATGATACGCAGTATTTT | CASSLVAGGHDTQYF
NA | TRBJ1-1 | TRBV19 | NA | TGTGCCAGTAGAACGACAGGCGCCCCGAACACTGAAGCTTTCTTT | CASRTTGAPNTEAFF
NA | TRBJ1-1 | TRBV19 | NA | TGTGCCAGTAGTAGGGGAGGTACTGAAGCTTTCTTT | CASSRGGTEAFF
NA | TRBJ2-3 | TRBV28 | TRBD1 | TGTGCCAGCAGTCCTATATGGGACAGTGGCACAGATACGCAGTATTTT | CASSPIWDSGTDTQYF
NA | TRBJ1-6 | TRBV28 | TRBD1 | TGTGCCAGCAGTTGGACCGGGACAGGGGTTTCACCCCTCCACTTT | CASSWTGTGVSPLHF
few | TRBJ2-1 | TRBV7-6 | NA | TGTGCCAGCAGCTTAAACAGGGACAATGAGCAGTTCTTC | CASSLNRDNEQFF
NA | TRBJ2-7 | TRBV5-6 | TRBD1 | TGTGCCAGCAGCCAGGGGGTTATCTTAGTCGAGCAGTACTTC | CASSQGVILVEQYF
NA | TRBJ2-1 | TRBV10-3 | TRBD2 | TGTGCCATCAGTGCCCCGGGACTAACGTTGTTCTTC | CAISAPGLTLFF
NA | TRBJ1-5 | TRBV19 | NA | TGTGCCAGTAGTATAGAGGGCAGGAGGAGCAATCAGCCCCAGCATTTT | CASSIEGRRSNQPQHF
NA | TRBJ2-5 | TRBV5-1 | TRBD1 | TGCGCCAGCAGCTTGGCTGGGACAGAGCAAGAGACCCAGTACTTC | CASSLAGTEQETQYF
NA | TRBJ2-5 | TRBV25-1 | TRBD1 | TGTGCCAGCAGTGTTGCAGGGGGAGAGACCCAGTACTTC | CASSVAGGETQYF